This is a list of T cell receptor beta chains from one sample in a study of type 1 regulatory T cells. TCRdb ran MiXCR on the reads and lists one entry per CDR3 protein. The top ten hold 2% to 2.5% of the sample, which has around 88,000 distinct CDR3 sequences, 25% to 40% seen once. Sequences were obtained from CD4+ T cells, either the whole sample or a sorted fraction (not recorded which). The receptors come from a human donor in good health. Each CDR3 is given with its conserved first and last residue. A D gene is named only where the DNA matches it firmly. Rows give clone size only sometimes, using once, few, many, or a class for an expanded clone.

. | TRBJ1-3 | TRBV7-3 | . | CASSRDVGNTIYF | TGTGCCAGCAGCAGGGACGTTGGAAACACCATATATTTT
TRBD1 | TRBJ1-2 | TRBV20-1 | few | CSASTGFGYTF | TGCAGTGCCTCGACAGGGTTTGGCTACACCTTC
TRBD2 | TRBJ2-1 | TRBV5-1 | . | CASSQLAGRPHEQFF | TGCGCCAGCAGCCAACTAGCGGGGAGACCCCATGAGCAGTTCTTC
. | TRBJ2-3 | TRBV6-2/TRBV6-3 | many | CASSYSGSPDTQYF | TGTGCCAGCAGTTACTCGGGGAGCCCGGATACGCAGTATTTT
. | TRBJ2-3 | TRBV7-2 | few | CASSISTDTQYF | TGTGCCAGCAGCATCAGCACAGATACGCAGTATTTT
TRBD2 | TRBJ2-1 | TRBV7-2 | . | CASSLGAIAGGVHEQFF | TGTGCCAGCAGCTTAGGAGCCATAGCGGGAGGTGTCCATGAGCAGTTCTTC
. | TRBJ1-1 | TRBV5-4 | few | CASRNSRDTEAFF | TGTGCCAGCAGGAACAGTCGAGACACTGAAGCTTTCTTT
TRBD1 | TRBJ1-5 | TRBV18 | few | CASSQGTGSQPQHF | TGTGCCAGCTCACAAGGGACAGGGAGCCAGCCCCAGCATTTT
. | TRBJ2-5 | TRBV19 | . | CASGGSGIYQETQYF | TGTGCCAGCGGGGGTAGCGGCATATACCAAGAGACCCAGTACTTC
. | TRBJ1-2 | TRBV5-1 | . | CASSLYPSYRGYTF | TGCGCCAGCAGCTTGTATCCGAGTTATCGGGGCTACACCTTC
. | TRBJ2-1 | TRBV2 | . | CASVGGTGGDEQFF | TGTGCCAGCGTGGGCGGAACAGGTGGCGATGAGCAGTTCTTC
. | TRBJ2-5 | TRBV10-3 | . | CAISESFRTKPDSGSRTGETQYF | TGTGCCATCAGTGAGTCGTTTCGGACTAAGCCGGACAGCGGGAGTAGGACAGGGGAGACCCAGTACTTC
. | TRBJ2-1 | TRBV7-9 | . | CASSLTPRQFSGHEQFF | TGTGCCAGCAGCCTTACCCCCCGTCAGTTTAGTGGCCATGAGCAGTTCTTC
. | TRBJ1-1 | TRBV7-9 | many | CASSVDTNTEAFF | TGTGCCAGCAGCGTGGACACGAACACTGAAGCTTTCTTT
TRBD2 | TRBJ2-2 | TRBV20-1 | . | CSASILGLGAGELFF | TGCAGTGCTAGTATACTAGGACTAGGTGCCGGGGAGCTGTTTTTT
TRBD2 | TRBJ2-3 | TRBV5-4 | . | CASSLLAGGPGDTQYF | TGTGCCAGCAGCCTACTAGCGGGAGGGCCGGGAGATACGCAGTATTTT
. | TRBJ2-1 | TRBV11-2 | few | CASSFWGSMAFF | TGTGCCAGCAGCTTTTGGGGGTCAATGGCGTTCTTC